This TCR beta chain was sequenced during a study of human T cells and chemical hapten exposure. Across the study: While the approximately 23-week study was under way, patients received diphenylcyclopropenone on the scalp every week. From small differences in pooled library volume came most of the variation in per-sample TCR yields. A mostly female patient group had alopecia areata, totalis or universalis.

The time point: pre-sensitization, week 0. Specified treatment: therapeutic diphenylcyclopropenone sensitization with weekly scalp DPC. Alopecia patients, 18 to 70 years old and DPC-suitable, served as donors. The table lists this clonotype with a few counts. TCRdb independently ran MiXCR on the RACE reads; one entry per CDR3 protein. The top ten hold 2% to 3% of the sample, which has roughly 380,000 distinct CDR3 sequences, roughly 5% seen once. V dropped 2 bases and J dropped 0 bases, with 10 bases sitting between them. Germline V gene sequence: CDR1 MNHEY, CDR2 SVGAGI. The CDR3 covers 15 residues. The V gene is TRBV6-5, the J gene TRBJ1-1; D unresolved. The receptor comes from a woman in her forties or fifties with alopecia areata. Some clones in this sample may be carry-over from other donors' samples. This specimen consisted of whole blood, obtained in connection with sensitization to the hapten diphenylcyclopropenone (DPC). The CDR3 nucleotides read TGTGCCAGCAGTTACCTTCCCCATCTGAACACTGAAGCTTTCTTT. Protein sequence: CASSYLPHLNTEAFF.